Below, 10 T cell receptor beta chains from the same sample are listed, as sequenced in a study of shared T cell receptors in the human thymus. This table comes from immunoSEQ multiplex PCR, and its TCRdb copy is limited to in-frame clones, with some not included. The data show hundreds of thousands of clones, about 89% seen once. Another study also made use of these data, one on human thymus T cells.

Input material: thymocytes. All receptors come from a boy in the first two years of life with a congenital heart defect.

The J gene is TRBJ2-7, the V gene TRBV19; 7 nucleotides align to TRBD1. From germline, CDR1 is LNHDA and CDR2 SQIVND (reference sequence). The length of the CDR3 is 12 residues. V shed 9 bases, J shed 2 bases, and the junction held 4 bases outside the gene matches. The CDR3 region is CASRQGPYEQYF. CDR3 coding DNA: TGTGCCAGCAGACAGGGACCCTACGAGCAGTACTTC.

The chain links TRBV19 to TRBJ1-2; 9 positions agree with TRBD1. CDR1 is LNHDA and CDR2 is SQIVND in the germline V gene (reference sequence). The V gene end was trimmed by 6 bases and the J gene end by 0 bases; junction bases not matched to a gene: 5. The CDR3 spans 15 residues. For the CDR3, the DNA is TGTGCCAGTAGGCGACAGGGGGGAGCTAACTATGGCTACACCTTC. Amino acids: CASRRQGGANYGYTF.

This clone was picked up one time. The chain uses TRBV9 and TRBJ2-5; 7 positions match TRBD2. The V segment lost 4 bases and the J segment 5 bases; nucleotides outside the gene matches: 17. The CDR3 spans 17 residues. Germline V lookup: CDR1 SGDLS, CDR2 YYNGEE. In DNA, the CDR3 is TGTGCCAGCAGCTCCACCCCGGACGGGAGGCCGTGGGAGACCCAGTACTTC. It is translated as CASSSTPDGRPWETQYF. The full variable domain, with the rest looked up from reference TRBV9 and TRBJ2-5, is DSGVTQTPKHLITATGQRVTLRCSPRSGDLSVYWYQQSLDQGLQFLIQYYNGEERAKGNILERFSAQQFPDLHSELNLSSLELGDSALYFCASSSTPDGRPWETQYFGPGTRLLVL.

The DNA for the CDR3 is TGTGCCAGCAGTTACCCAAATTCACCCCTCCACTTT. Residues: CASSYPNSPLHF. The V and J genes are TRBV6-6 and TRBJ1-6; D uncertain. CDR1 MNHNY and CDR2 SVGAGI come from the germline V gene (reference sequence). V was shortened by 2 bases and J by 7 bases, with 3 bases between the two germline ends. The CDR3 extends over 12 amino acids.

This chain connects TRBV25-1 to TRBJ2-7, with 7 bases fitting TRBD2. CDR3 size: 16 residues. V trimming: 2 bases; J trimming: 6 bases; junction bases outside the gene matches: 13. Looked up from germline, CDR1 is MGHDK and CDR2 is SYGVNS. The CDR3 loop reads CASSEGLEAPQGEQYF. As DNA, the CDR3 is TGTGCCAGCAGTGAAGGACTAGAAGCTCCGCAGGGCGAGCAGTACTTC.

The chain joins TRBV6-5 to TRBJ1-1; 7 bases are shared with TRBD1. Trimming took 0 bases from V and 6 from J; bases not matched to a gene: 1. The CDR3 is made up of 13 amino acids. Germline loops: CDR1 MNHEY, CDR2 SVGAGI. CDR3 loop: CASSYSTGSEAFF. In DNA, the CDR3 is TGTGCCAGCAGTTACTCGACAGGGTCTGAAGCTTTCTTT.

The chain has TRBV5-5 and TRBJ1-6, with 10 positions matching TRBD1. The V and J ends lost 5 bases and 7 bases, in that order; junction bases with no gene match: 9. Germline V gives CDR1 SGHKS, CDR2 YYEKEE (reference sequence). The CDR3 length is 16 residues. The CDR3 protein is CASRSGTGVLNSPLHF. In DNA, the CDR3 is TGTGCCAGCAGGTCCGGGACAGGGGTTTTAAATTCACCCCTCCACTTT.

This chain links TRBV5-8 with TRBJ2-1; 9 positions match TRBD1. V trimming: 1 base; J trimming: 4 bases; junction bases outside the gene matches: 18. Germline V lookup: CDR1 SGHTS, CDR2 YDEGEE. The CDR3 runs to 20 residues. CDR3 residues: CASSLKRGGQGWGLYNEQFF. The CDR3 DNA follows: TGTGCCAGCAGCTTGAAACGAGGGGGACAGGGATGGGGCCTATACAATGAGCAGTTCTTC.

This clone was observed once. This chain joins TRBV5-1 and TRBJ2-7; 7 nucleotides align to TRBD2. V gave up 2 bases and J gave up 2 bases; unmatched junction bases: 7. In germline, CDR1 is SGHRS, CDR2 YFSETQ. There are 15 residues in the CDR3. CDR3 loop: CASSFGLGSAYEQYF. DNA for the CDR3: TGCGCCAGCAGCTTTGGACTAGGATCCGCCTACGAGCAGTACTTC.

CDR3 sequence (DNA): TGTGCCATCAACTGGACAGGCCAATTCTACGAGCAGTACTTC. This sequence encodes CAINWTGQFYEQYF. The rearrangement joins TRBV10-3 to TRBJ2-7, with 7 bases aligning to TRBD1. Germline CDR1 reads ENHRY; CDR2 reads SYGVKD. With V trimmed by 7 bases and J by 3 bases, 9 bases remained unmatched. The CDR3 extends over 14 amino acids.